These 5 T cell receptor beta chains originate from one sample sequenced in a study of shared clonotypes between healthy human individuals. TCRdb's copy holds only in-frame clones and misses some; the assay was immunoSEQ multiplex PCR. The data contain about 2.4 million clones, approximately 90% of them singletons. Sequencing was performed on naive CD4+ T cells sorted from blood. As to subset: CD45RA+ positively selected. The receptors were sampled from a man between 18 and 35 years old in good health.

The V call is TRBV9, the J call TRBJ1-4, with TRBD1 as a possible D gene (6 bases). Looked up from germline, CDR1 is SGDLS and CDR2 is YYNGEE. V shed 3 bases and J shed 8 bases, with 17 bases lying between them. The CDR3 length is 15 residues. The CDR3: CASSGRVGGQEKLFF. In nucleotides, the CDR3 is TGTGCCAGCAGCGGACGGGTGGGGGGCCAGGAAAAACTGTTTTTT.

This chain links TRBV2 with TRBJ1-5; D may be TRBD1 (5 bases). This CDR3 is 14 amino acids long. V lost 4 bases and J lost 4, with 11 bases in between. CDR1 is SNHLY and CDR2 is FYNNEI in the germline V gene. CDR3 bases: TGTGCCAGCAGTGGCCCGGGACCGAATCAGCCCCAGCATTTT. Translated, it gives CASSGPGPNQPQHF.

The rearrangement uses TRBV19 and TRBJ2-5; TRBD1 aligns across 7 bases. Germline values: CDR1 LNHDA, CDR2 SQIVND (reference sequence). With V trimmed by 11 bases and J by 5 bases, 11 bases remained unmatched. The CDR3 is 13 residues long. The CDR3 loop is CAPRRQGQETQYF. CDR3 sequence (DNA): TGTGCCCCAAGGCGGCAGGGACAGGAGACCCAGTACTTC.

The chain uses TRBV7-2 and TRBJ2-3, with D hard to call. Per germline, CDR1 SGHTA and CDR2 FQGNSA. Trimming removed 1 base at V and 2 bases at J, with 10 bases between. The CDR3 runs 15 residues. CDR3 DNA sequence: TGTGCCAGCAGCTTAGTTAAGCCCTTCACAGATACGCAGTATTTT. Translating gives CASSLVKPFTDTQYF.

The chain couples TRBV4-1 to TRBJ2-1; D gene ambiguous. Germline-derived CDR1 and CDR2 are MGHRA and YSYEKL. There are 16 residues in the CDR3. V was clipped by 2 bases and J by 1 base, with 12 bases between them. The CDR3 DNA follows: TGCGCCAGCAGCCAAAAAATCGCCTTATCCTACAATGAGCAGTTCTTC. Its translation is CASSQKIALSYNEQFF.